These T cell receptor beta chains were read from a single sample in a study of a mutant IDH1 vaccine in newly diagnosed glioma. TCRdb's copy holds only in-frame clones and misses some; the assay was immunoSEQ multiplex PCR. Of about 69,000 clones in the sample, around 84% were seen once. Their antigens are not known. Sample: PBMCs, taken from a glioma patient whose treatment included an IDH1 peptide vaccine. The receptors were sampled from a man aged 30 to 39 with glioma. CDR3s include the opening cysteine and the closing phenylalanine or tryptophan.

TRBV29-1	TRBJ2-1	CSVSDTRLRDEQFF
TRBV9	TRBJ2-6	CASSVGKGHSGANVLTF
TRBV14	TRBJ1-4	CASSLRGGNEKLFF
TRBV6-5	TRBJ2-7	CASRPGQGFREQYF
TRBV19	TRBJ2-2	CASSISSGPGTGELFF
TRBV30	TRBJ1-2	CAWSPVWGDYGYTF
TRBV9	TRBJ2-3	CASSVRGIDTQYF
TRBV11-2	TRBJ2-7	CASSLSGPRPNEQYF
TRBV5-4	TRBJ2-1	CASSASHNEQFF
TRBV6-1	TRBJ1-5	CASSDRQGGQPQHF
TRBV6-5	TRBJ2-3	CASSTGTLSTDTQYF
TRBV6-5	TRBJ2-3	CASSKGTSGGYTQYF
TRBV27	TRBJ2-3	CASSSERPTDTQYF
TRBV29-1	TRBJ1-1	CSVEETGADEAFF
TRBV5-1	TRBJ1-2	CASSSRRKGFGDHYGYTF
TRBV7-9	TRBJ2-7	CASSFDRPYTYEQYF
TRBV7-9	TRBJ1-2	CASSLNGPGTGKDYGYTF
TRBV29-1	TRBJ2-3	CSAEGGGTDTQYF
TRBV19	TRBJ1-5	CASSPRDHGGQPQHF
TRBV5-1	TRBJ2-1	CASSDRPSSYNEQFF
TRBV6-5	TRBJ1-1	CASLGTRGAEAFF
TRBV15	TRBJ1-6	CATSAWDRPNSPLHF
TRBV28	TRBJ2-7	CASSYPGGEQYF
TRBV5-1	TRBJ1-4	CASSFGGSSEKLFF
TRBV9	TRBJ2-7	CASSPRLEGSYEQYF
TRBV4-3	TRBJ2-2	CASSQEPWNTGELFF